This is a list of T cell receptor beta chains from one sample in a study of human T cells and chemical hapten exposure. TCRdb analysed the RACE reads with MiXCR anew, one entry per CDR3 protein. The data show 62,000 or so distinct CDR3 sequences, about 10% seen once. The sequencing here drew on whole blood, taken in connection with sensitization to the hapten diphenylcyclopropenone (DPC). Receptors were obtained from a woman aged 45-59 years with alopecia areata. Some clones in this sample may be carry-over from other donors' samples. The CDR3 runs from the conserved cysteine through the conserved F or W. The D gene is left open where the match is weak. For some rows the clone size is stated as once, few or many, or as a class when expanded; others skip it.

j_call d_call clone_size v_call cdr3_aa
TRBJ1-5 TRBD1 many TRBV5-5 CAQPLKRGQGIRPQHF
TRBJ2-5 TRBD1 . TRBV5-4 CASTDLGGLRKETQYF
TRBJ2-4 . . TRBV11-2 CASSQKNIQYF
TRBJ2-3 . many TRBV29-1 CSVDIAFTDTQYF
TRBJ2-1 . few TRBV11-2 CASSLGRSGNEQFF
TRBJ2-7 TRBD1 many TRBV6-5 CASSWGQGGREQYF
TRBJ2-1 TRBD1 few TRBV5-5 CASSLATGGGSFEQFF
TRBJ2-3 TRBD2 . TRBV20-1 CSARLGSASGSRKRDTQYF
TRBJ2-3 . few TRBV15 CATSISSLADTQYF
TRBJ1-4 . few TRBV6-5 CASRGRRRSSEKLFF
TRBJ2-1 . . TRBV5-1 CASSSDRLSYNEQFF
TRBJ2-3 . many TRBV10-3 CAISESQWAGRGTDTQYF
TRBJ1-5 . many TRBV28 CASSFTPGPVSNQPQHF
TRBJ2-1 . many TRBV19 CASSIGQYNEQFF
TRBJ2-2 TRBD2 many TRBV11-2 CASSRGGAGVNTGELFF
TRBJ2-1 . . TRBV28 CASSYLGEEQFF
TRBJ2-4 . many TRBV20-1 CSAAGPKNIQYF
TRBJ2-3 . . TRBV28 CASITGLTDTQYF
TRBJ2-7 TRBD2 many TRBV6-2/TRBV6-3 CASSYSALGGSPYEQYF
TRBJ2-7 . few TRBV20-1 CSASGAQVKTPYEQYF
TRBJ2-7 . . TRBV11-3 CASSPGAGTPTYEQYF
TRBJ2-1 . many TRBV12-3/TRBV12-4 CASRPRGGYNEQFF
TRBJ1-2 . many TRBV25-1 CASSWEPYGYTF
TRBJ2-1 . . TRBV7-2 CASCLSSSSGYNEQFF
TRBJ1-1 . many TRBV7-9 CASTSGVSTEAFF
TRBJ1-1 TRBD1 many TRBV30 CAWSVQVTGAFF
TRBJ2-7 TRBD2 many TRBV20-1 CSARPGRVTYEQYF
TRBJ1-3 . few TRBV28 CASSFAGNTIYF
TRBJ1-2 . many TRBV7-8 CASSFITITNYGYTF
TRBJ2-7 TRBD1 many TRBV5-1 CASMVTGGSYEQYF
TRBJ2-7 TRBD2 . TRBV6-6 CASNLSGGEQYF
TRBJ2-6 . . TRBV6-6 CASSYTQGSGANVLTF